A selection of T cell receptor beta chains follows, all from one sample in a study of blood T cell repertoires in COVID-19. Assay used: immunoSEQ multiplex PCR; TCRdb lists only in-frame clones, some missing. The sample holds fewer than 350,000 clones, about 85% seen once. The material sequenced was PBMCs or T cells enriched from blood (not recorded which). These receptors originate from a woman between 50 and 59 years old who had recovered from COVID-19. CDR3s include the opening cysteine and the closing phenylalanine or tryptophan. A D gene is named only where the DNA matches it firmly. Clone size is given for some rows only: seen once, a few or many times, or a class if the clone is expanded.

TGCAGTGCTAGTATCCATAGGGTCGGGGGGCGCTCCTCCGGGGAGCTGTTTTTT CSASIHRVGGRSSGELFF TRBJ2-2 TRBV20-1 . .
TGTGCCAGCAGTTCCATACCGGGACAGGGGAGGGGCGGCTACACCTTC CASSSIPGQGRGGYTF TRBJ1-2 TRBV28 . TRBD1
TGTGCCAGCAGCTTCACTAGCGGGGGGCCCTACGAGCAGTACTTC CASSFTSGGPYEQYF TRBJ2-7 TRBV7-3 . TRBD2
TGCGCCAGCAGTGAGCACAGGGATTCGGGAGATACGCAGTATTTT CASSEHRDSGDTQYF TRBJ2-3 TRBV10-2 . .
TGTGCCTGGAGGGACAGGGGGCTGGAGACCCAGTACTTC CAWRDRGLETQYF TRBJ2-5 TRBV30 . TRBD1
TGTGCCAGCAGAGCCGGGGGACAGGGGTCTGAAGCTTTCTTT CASRAGGQGSEAFF TRBJ1-1 TRBV27 once TRBD1
TGTGCCAGCTCCCAGGGACAGGCCAACTATGGCTACACCTTC CASSQGQANYGYTF TRBJ1-2 TRBV18 . TRBD1
TGTGCCAGCAGTTTTATCTTGGGGGGTAATTCACCCCTCCACTTT CASSFILGGNSPLHF TRBJ1-6 TRBV27 . .
TGTGCCAGCAGCCGCCCCTATGGGGGAGGGCCCCTCAGTGAGCAGTTCTTC CASSRPYGGGPLSEQFF TRBJ2-1 TRBV3-1/TRBV3-2 . TRBD2
TGCGCCAGCAGCCAAGATCATGGACAGGCTTCCACGGCCCAGCATTTT CASSQDHGQASTAQHF TRBJ1-5 TRBV4-3 . TRBD1
TGTGCCAGCAGCCTTGACTACCCGGGACAGGGAGTTGCTGAAGCTTTCTTT CASSLDYPGQGVAEAFF TRBJ1-1 TRBV6-2/TRBV6-3 . TRBD1
TGTGCCAGCAGCCCGGGGACTAGCGGGACAGGGGGAGATACGCAGTATTTT CASSPGTSGTGGDTQYF TRBJ2-3 TRBV11-2 . TRBD2
TGTGCCAGCAGTCCCGACAGGGGGAATTCACCCCTCCACTTT CASSPDRGNSPLHF TRBJ1-6 TRBV27 . TRBD1
TGTGCCAGCAGCCCCTGGACAGGGACCGGGGAGCTGTTTTTT CASSPWTGTGELFF TRBJ2-2 TRBV4-2 . TRBD1
TGTGCCAGCAGTTCCCCCGGAGCATCGATCGGTCAGCCCCAGCATTTT CASSSPGASIGQPQHF TRBJ1-5 TRBV28 . .
TGCAGCGCCCGGACAGGGGGTCTTGAGCAGTTCTTC CSARTGGLEQFF TRBJ2-1 TRBV29-1 . TRBD1
TGTGCCTGGAGTGTCGGTGGGACAGGTGCCTACGAGCAGTACTTC CAWSVGGTGAYEQYF TRBJ2-7 TRBV30 . TRBD1
TGTGCCAGCAGCTTAGCGTTGGACAGGGGGTTGGACACTGAAGCTTTCTTT CASSLALDRGLDTEAFF TRBJ1-1 TRBV7-8 . TRBD1
TGTGCCAGCAGGGCTTTTTCTTGGGAGACCCAGTACTTC CASRAFSWETQYF TRBJ2-5 TRBV12-3/TRBV12-4 . .
TGTGCCAGCTCACCACCTACAGGGGAAACTGAAGCTTTCTTT CASSPPTGETEAFF TRBJ1-1 TRBV18 . TRBD1
TGTGCCAGCTCACCAGGGCTTCAAGGAAATCAGCCCCAGCATTTT CASSPGLQGNQPQHF TRBJ1-5 TRBV18 . .
TGTGCCTGGAGTGCCGGGGGGGGCCACTACGAGCAGTACTTC CAWSAGGGHYEQYF TRBJ2-7 TRBV30 few TRBD2
TGTGCCAGCAGAGACATCCCCTACGAGCAGTACTTC CASRDIPYEQYF TRBJ2-7 TRBV2 few .
TGTGCCAGCTCACCAGCCAGGGCTCAAGAGACCCAGTACTTC CASSPARAQETQYF TRBJ2-5 TRBV18 few .
TGTGCCAGCAGTGCGACTAGCGGGAGTCGCCATGAGCAGTTCTTC CASSATSGSRHEQFF TRBJ2-1 TRBV2 . TRBD2
TGTGCCAGCAGCTCCCCCCCTCGGGGCTACACCTTC CASSSPPRGYTF TRBJ1-2 TRBV6-5 . .
TGTGCCACCAGCAGAGTTACAGGTCTCTCCTACGAGCAGTACTTC CATSRVTGLSYEQYF TRBJ2-7 TRBV15 . .
TGTGCCAGCAACCCTAGCGGGGGGAGAGCCTACAATGAGCAGTTCTTC CASNPSGGRAYNEQFF TRBJ2-1 TRBV28 once TRBD2
TGTGCCAGCAGCCAAGAAGGGGCCTACACTGAAGCTTTCTTT CASSQEGAYTEAFF TRBJ1-1 TRBV14 few .
TGTGCCAGCTCACCACCGGAAGGGGTTGAGACCCAGTACTTC CASSPPEGVETQYF TRBJ2-5 TRBV18 . .
TGTGCCAGCAGCTTGATCGCAGGCTCTACTGGAAACACCATATATTTT CASSLIAGSTGNTIYF TRBJ1-3 TRBV5-4 . .
TGTGCCAGCAGGGATTCGACAGGGAGGCGCACAGATACGCAGTATTTT CASRDSTGRRTDTQYF TRBJ2-3 TRBV2 . .
TGCGCCAGCAGCTACATACAGGGTAGTGGCTCACCCCTCCACTTT CASSYIQGSGSPLHF TRBJ1-6 TRBV5-1 . .
TGTGCCAGCAGCCACAGGGACGGCAATCAGCCCCAGCATTTT CASSHRDGNQPQHF TRBJ1-5 TRBV11-2 . .
TGTGCCAGCAGCTTGGACAGGCTTGGAAACACCATATATTTT CASSLDRLGNTIYF TRBJ1-3 TRBV5-4 . .
TGCGCCAGCAGCCGGAATAGCGGGCACCGCACAGATACGCAGTATTTT CASSRNSGHRTDTQYF TRBJ2-3 TRBV5-1 few TRBD2
TGCGCCAGCAGCGGAGGGACAGGTGATTTTGAGCAGTTCTTC CASSGGTGDFEQFF TRBJ2-1 TRBV4-1 . TRBD1
TGTGCCAGCAGTACCCCCGGGACAGGGTTCAGCTACACCTTC CASSTPGTGFSYTF TRBJ1-2 TRBV11-2 . TRBD1
TGTGCCAGCAGAGAGGGTGTGGATCAGCCCCAGCATTTT CASREGVDQPQHF TRBJ1-5 TRBV6-5 few .
TGTGCCAGCAGTGAACAGGGGGCTGCGAACACTGAAGCTTTCTTT CASSEQGAANTEAFF TRBJ1-1 TRBV6-1 . TRBD1
TGTGCCAGTAGTACTCCGGGATTAAAGGTGGAGCAGTACTTC CASSTPGLKVEQYF TRBJ2-7 TRBV19 many .
TGCGCCAGCAGCTTCGTGACAGGGGGCCCCGGGGAGCTGTTTTTT CASSFVTGGPGELFF TRBJ2-2 TRBV5-1 . TRBD1
TGTGCCAGCAGACCACCGGGACAGAACTATGGCTACACCTTC CASRPPGQNYGYTF TRBJ1-2 TRBV6-5 . TRBD1
TGTGCCAGCAGCTCTGGGGGGGGGAACACTGAAGCTTTCTTT CASSSGGGNTEAFF TRBJ1-1 TRBV7-2 . .
TGTGCCATCAGTGAGACTCAGGGATCTGGGGCCAACGTCCTGACTTTC CAISETQGSGANVLTF TRBJ2-6 TRBV10-3 . .
TGTGCCAGCACCCCGGCTCAGGGGGGCTATACTGAAGCTTTCTTT CASTPAQGGYTEAFF TRBJ1-1 TRBV28 . TRBD1
TGTGCCAGCAGCCAAAACAGGGGCGCCTACGAGCAGTACTTC CASSQNRGAYEQYF TRBJ2-7 TRBV4-2 . TRBD1
TGTGCCAGCAGTTCGGCTCCAGGGGGTACCGCTGGGCCCCAGCATTTT CASSSAPGGTAGPQHF TRBJ1-5 TRBV6-2/TRBV6-3 . TRBD1
TGTGCCAGCAGTTCGCCCGTGTCGCGTTTCACCCTCCACTTT CASSSPVSRFTLHF TRBJ1-6 TRBV28 . .
TGTGCCAGCAGTTACGGGGAGCTTCACACCGGGGAGCTGTTTTTT CASSYGELHTGELFF TRBJ2-2 TRBV6-6 . .
TGTGCCAGCTCACTGAAATTACAGGGCGTAAATGAAAAACTGTTTTTT CASSLKLQGVNEKLFF TRBJ1-4 TRBV18 . .
TGTGCCAGTAGTCCTCGGGGTGGGGGGTACGAGCAGTACTTC CASSPRGGGYEQYF TRBJ2-7 TRBV19 once .
TGTGCCAGCACGAATCCTGGCGGAACCTACGAGCAGTACTTC CASTNPGGTYEQYF TRBJ2-7 TRBV25-1 . .
TGTGCCAGCAGCTTGCGCCTAGCGATCAATGAGCAGTTCTTC CASSLRLAINEQFF TRBJ2-1 TRBV5-5 . .
TGTGCCAGCAGCGTAGCTCGGGCTAGCGGGGGGAACACCGGGGAGCTGTTTTTT CASSVARASGGNTGELFF TRBJ2-2 TRBV9 . TRBD2